What follows are 4 T cell receptor beta chains derived from one specimen sequenced in a study of blood T cells in healthy people across ages. Next came a second PCR, run for about 7 to 12 cycles, which used a sample-barcoded 5' primer along with a J-beta primer mix. TCRdb reprocessed the 5' RACE reads via MiXCR and lists one record per CDR3 protein. This table holds fewer than 1,000,000 distinct CDR3 sequences, 40% to 50% found once. The material sequenced was blood. The receptors here all came from a man in his sixties in good health.

CDR3 amino acids: CSARSPGLAGGQFF. CDR3 DNA: TGCAGTGCTAGATCTCCGGGACTAGCGGGGGGACAGTTCTTC. The rearrangement links TRBV20-1 to TRBJ2-1, with 15 nucleotides matching TRBD2. After removal of 2 bases from V and 13 bases from J, the junction contained 6 bases not matched to a gene. The CDR3 totals 14 residues. The V gene's germline CDR1 is DFQATT and CDR2 SNEGSKA (reference sequence).

This clonotype was found a few times. This rearrangement joins TRBV28 to TRBJ2-3; the match to TRBD2 covers 9 bases. This CDR3 spans 15 amino acids. V dropped 10 bases and J dropped 0; count of bases not matched to a gene: 8. Germline assignment: CDR1 MDHEN and CDR2 SYDVKM. The CDR3 protein is CAIGPSGVSTDTQYF. The DNA for the CDR3 is TGTGCCATCGGCCCTAGCGGGGTTAGCACAGATACGCAGTATTTT.

The chain uses TRBV12-3 or TRBV12-4 and TRBJ2-3, with D perhaps TRBD1 (6 bases). V was shortened by 6 bases and J by 4 bases, with 14 bases between the two germline ends. The CDR3 loop spans 14 amino acids. The CDR3 here is CASSPAGDPDTQYF. The CDR3 DNA reads TGTGCCAGCAGCCCCGCAGGGGATCCAGATACGCAGTATTTT.

The CDR3 sequence is CASSRDRHGETQYF. CDR3 coding DNA: TGTGCCAGCAGCAGGGACAGGCACGGGGAGACCCAGTACTTC. J is TRBJ2-5 and V is TRBV7-7, with 8 nucleotides matching TRBD1. The germline gives CDR1 SSHAT, CDR2 FNYEAQ (reference sequence). V shed 5 bases and J 5 bases; nucleotides not matched to a gene: 7. The CDR3 is 14 amino acids. Drawing the rest from reference TRBV7-7 and TRBJ2-5, the complete variable domain is GAGVSQSPRYKVTKRGQDVTLRCDPISSHATLYWYQQALGQGPEFLTYFNYEAQPDKSGLPSDRFSAERPEGSISTLTIQRTEQRDSAMYRCASSRDRHGETQYFGPGTRLLVL.